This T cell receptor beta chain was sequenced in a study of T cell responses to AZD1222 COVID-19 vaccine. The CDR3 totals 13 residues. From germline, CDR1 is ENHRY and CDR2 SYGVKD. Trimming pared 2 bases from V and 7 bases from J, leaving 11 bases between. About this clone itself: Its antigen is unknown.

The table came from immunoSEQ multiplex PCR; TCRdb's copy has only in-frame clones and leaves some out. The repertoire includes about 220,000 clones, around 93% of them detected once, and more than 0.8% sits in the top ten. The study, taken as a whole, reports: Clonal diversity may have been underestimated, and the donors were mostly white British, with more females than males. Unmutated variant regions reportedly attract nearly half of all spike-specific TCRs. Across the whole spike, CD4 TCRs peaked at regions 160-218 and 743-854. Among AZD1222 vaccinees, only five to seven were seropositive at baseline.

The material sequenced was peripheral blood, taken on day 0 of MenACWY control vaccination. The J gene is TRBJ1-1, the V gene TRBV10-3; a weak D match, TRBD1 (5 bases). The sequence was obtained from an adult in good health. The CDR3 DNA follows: TGTGCCATCAGTGAGAATGGGGGTCATGAAGCTTTCTTT. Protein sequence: CAISENGGHEAFF.